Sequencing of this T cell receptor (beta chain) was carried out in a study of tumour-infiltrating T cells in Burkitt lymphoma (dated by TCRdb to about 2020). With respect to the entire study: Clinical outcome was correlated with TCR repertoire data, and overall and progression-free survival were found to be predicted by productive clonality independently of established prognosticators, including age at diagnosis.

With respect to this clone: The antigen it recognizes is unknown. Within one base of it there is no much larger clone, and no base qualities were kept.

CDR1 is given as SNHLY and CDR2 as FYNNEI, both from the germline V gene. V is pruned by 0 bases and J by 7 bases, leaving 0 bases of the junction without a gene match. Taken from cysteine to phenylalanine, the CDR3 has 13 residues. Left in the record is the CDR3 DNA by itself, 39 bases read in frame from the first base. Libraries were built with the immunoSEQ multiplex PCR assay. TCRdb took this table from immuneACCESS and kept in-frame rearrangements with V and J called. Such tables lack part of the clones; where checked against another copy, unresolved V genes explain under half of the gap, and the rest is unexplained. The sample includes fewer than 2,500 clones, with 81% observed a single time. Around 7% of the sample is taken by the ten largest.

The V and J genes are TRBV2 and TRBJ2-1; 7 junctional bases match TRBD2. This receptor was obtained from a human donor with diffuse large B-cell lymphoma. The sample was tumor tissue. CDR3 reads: CASSEARENEQFF. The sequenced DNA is TGTGCCAGCAGTGAAGCGCGGGAGAATGAGCAGTTCTTC.